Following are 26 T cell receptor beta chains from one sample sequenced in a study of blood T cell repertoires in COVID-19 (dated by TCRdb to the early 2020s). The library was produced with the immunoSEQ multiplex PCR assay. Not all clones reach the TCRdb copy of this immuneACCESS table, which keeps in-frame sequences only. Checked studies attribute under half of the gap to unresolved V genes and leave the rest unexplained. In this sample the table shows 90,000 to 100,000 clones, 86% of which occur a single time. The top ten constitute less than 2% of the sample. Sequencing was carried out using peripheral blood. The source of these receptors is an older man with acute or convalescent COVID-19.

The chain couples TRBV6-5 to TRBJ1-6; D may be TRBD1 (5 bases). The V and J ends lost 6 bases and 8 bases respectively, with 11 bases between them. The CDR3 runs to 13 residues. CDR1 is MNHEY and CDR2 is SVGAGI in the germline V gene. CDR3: CASRGTGHSPLHF. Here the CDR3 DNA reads TGTGCCAGCAGAGGAACAGGCCATTCACCCCTCCACTTT.

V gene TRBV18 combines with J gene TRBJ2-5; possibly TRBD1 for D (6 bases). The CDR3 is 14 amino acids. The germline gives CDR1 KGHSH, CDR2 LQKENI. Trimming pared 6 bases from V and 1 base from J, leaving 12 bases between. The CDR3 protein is CASSLSDSQETQYF. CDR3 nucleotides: TGTGCCAGCTCGCTATCGGACAGCCAAGAGACCCAGTACTTC.

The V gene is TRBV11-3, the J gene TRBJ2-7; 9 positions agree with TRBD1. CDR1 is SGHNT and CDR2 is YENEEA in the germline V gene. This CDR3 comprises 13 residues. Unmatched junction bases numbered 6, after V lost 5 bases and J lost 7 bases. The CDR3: CASSRGQGKEQYF. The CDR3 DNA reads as TGTGCCAGCAGCCGGGGACAGGGTAAGGAGCAGTACTTC.

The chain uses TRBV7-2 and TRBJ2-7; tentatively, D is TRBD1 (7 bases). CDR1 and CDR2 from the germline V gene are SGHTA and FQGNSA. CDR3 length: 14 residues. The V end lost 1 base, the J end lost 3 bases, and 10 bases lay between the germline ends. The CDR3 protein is CASSLGQGGYEQYF. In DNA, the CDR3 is TGTGCCAGCAGCTTAGGGCAGGGGGGCTACGAGCAGTACTTC.

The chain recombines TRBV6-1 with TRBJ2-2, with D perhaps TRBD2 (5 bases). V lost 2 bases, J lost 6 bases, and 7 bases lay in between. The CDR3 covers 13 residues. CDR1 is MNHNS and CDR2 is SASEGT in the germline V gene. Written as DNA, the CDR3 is TGTGCCAGCAGTGAACCGGGGTCCGGGGAGCTGTTTTTT. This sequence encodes CASSEPGSGELFF.

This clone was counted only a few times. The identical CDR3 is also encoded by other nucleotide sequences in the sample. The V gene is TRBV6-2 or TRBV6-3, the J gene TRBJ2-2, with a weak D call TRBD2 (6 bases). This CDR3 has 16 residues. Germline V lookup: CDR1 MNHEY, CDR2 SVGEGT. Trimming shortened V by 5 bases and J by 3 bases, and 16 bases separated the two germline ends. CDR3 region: CASSPPGRRDTGELFF. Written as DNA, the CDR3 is TGTGCCAGCAGTCCCCCGGGCAGGAGGGACACCGGGGAGCTGTTTTTT.

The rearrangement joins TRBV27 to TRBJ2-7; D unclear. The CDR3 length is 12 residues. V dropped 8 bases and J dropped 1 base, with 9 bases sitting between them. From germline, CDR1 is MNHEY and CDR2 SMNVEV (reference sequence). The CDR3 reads CASWARSYEQYF. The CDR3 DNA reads TGTGCCAGCTGGGCAAGGTCCTACGAGCAGTACTTC.

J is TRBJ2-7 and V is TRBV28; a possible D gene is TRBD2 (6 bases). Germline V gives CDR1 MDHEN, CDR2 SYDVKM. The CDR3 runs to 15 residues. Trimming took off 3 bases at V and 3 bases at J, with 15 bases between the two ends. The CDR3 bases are TGTGCCAGCAGTTTTCTTGGCGGGACTCTCTACGAGCAGTACTTC. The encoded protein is CASSFLGGTLYEQYF.

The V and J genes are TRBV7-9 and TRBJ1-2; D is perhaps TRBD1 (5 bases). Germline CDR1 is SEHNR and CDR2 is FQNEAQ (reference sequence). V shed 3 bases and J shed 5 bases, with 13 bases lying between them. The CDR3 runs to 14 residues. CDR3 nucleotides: TGTGCCAGCAGCTTTTTGACAGAATTATATGGCTACACCTTC. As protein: CASSFLTELYGYTF. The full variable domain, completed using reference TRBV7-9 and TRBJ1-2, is DTGVSQNPRHKITKRGQNVTFRCDPISEHNRLYWYRQTLGQGPEFLTYFQNEAQLEKSRLLSDRFSAERPKGSFSTLEIQRTEQGDSAMYLCASSFLTELYGYTFGSGTRLTVV.

The DNA of the CDR3 is TGTGCCAGCAGCTTAGATCCGGGGATACGCAATCAGCCCCAGCATTTT. Protein product: CASSLDPGIRNQPQHF. This rearrangement joins TRBV7-2 to TRBJ1-5; D is ambiguous. The V end lost 1 base, the J end lost 2 bases, and 12 bases lay between the germline ends. The germline CDR1 and CDR2 sequences are SGHTA and FQGNSA. This CDR3 region has 16 residues.

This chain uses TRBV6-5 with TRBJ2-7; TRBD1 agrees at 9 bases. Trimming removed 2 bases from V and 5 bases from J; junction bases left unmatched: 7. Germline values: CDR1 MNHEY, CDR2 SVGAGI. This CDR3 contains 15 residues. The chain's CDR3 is CASSYGGTGSHEQYF. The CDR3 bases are TGTGCCAGCAGTTACGGTGGGACAGGGAGCCACGAGCAGTACTTC.

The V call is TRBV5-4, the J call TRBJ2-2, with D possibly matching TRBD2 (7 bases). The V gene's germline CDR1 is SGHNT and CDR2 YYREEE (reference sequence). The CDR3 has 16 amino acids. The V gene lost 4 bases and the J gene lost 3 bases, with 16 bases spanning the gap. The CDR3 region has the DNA TGTGCCAGCAGCCCGCCGTGGGGGGGCTACACCGGGGAGCTGTTTTTT. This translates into CASSPPWGGYTGELFF.

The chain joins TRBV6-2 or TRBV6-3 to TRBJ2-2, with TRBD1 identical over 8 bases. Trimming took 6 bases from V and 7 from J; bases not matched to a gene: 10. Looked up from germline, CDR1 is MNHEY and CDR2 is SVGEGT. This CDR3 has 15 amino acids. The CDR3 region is CASSPVRGLIGELFF. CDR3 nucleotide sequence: TGTGCCAGCAGCCCGGTCAGGGGGCTTATCGGGGAGCTGTTTTTT.

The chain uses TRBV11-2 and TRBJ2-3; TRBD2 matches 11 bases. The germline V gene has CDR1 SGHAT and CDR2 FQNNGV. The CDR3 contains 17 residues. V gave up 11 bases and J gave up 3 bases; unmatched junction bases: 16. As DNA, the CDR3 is TGTGCCCCAAAGTTAGGTCCGACTAGCGGGGAGACAGATACGCAGTATTTT. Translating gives CAPKLGPTSGETDTQYF.

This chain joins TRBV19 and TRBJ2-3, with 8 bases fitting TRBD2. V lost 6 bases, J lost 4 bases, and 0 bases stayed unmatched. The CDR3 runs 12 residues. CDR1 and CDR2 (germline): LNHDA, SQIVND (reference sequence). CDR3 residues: CASSGRADTQYF. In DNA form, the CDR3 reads TGTGCCAGTAGCGGGAGGGCAGATACGCAGTATTTT.

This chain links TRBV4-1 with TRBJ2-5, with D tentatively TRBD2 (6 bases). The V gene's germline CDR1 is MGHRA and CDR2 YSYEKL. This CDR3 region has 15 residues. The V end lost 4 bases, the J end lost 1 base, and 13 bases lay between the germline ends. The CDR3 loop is CASSLNSGLQETQYF. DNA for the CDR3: TGCGCCAGCAGCCTAAATAGCGGACTCCAAGAGACCCAGTACTTC.

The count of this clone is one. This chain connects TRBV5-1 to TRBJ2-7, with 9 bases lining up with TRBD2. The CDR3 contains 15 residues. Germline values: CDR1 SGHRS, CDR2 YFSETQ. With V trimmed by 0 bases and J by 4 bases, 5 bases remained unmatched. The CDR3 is CASSLGAGGSYEQYF. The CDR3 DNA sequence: TGCGCCAGCAGCTTGGGAGCGGGAGGTTCGTACGAGCAGTACTTC.

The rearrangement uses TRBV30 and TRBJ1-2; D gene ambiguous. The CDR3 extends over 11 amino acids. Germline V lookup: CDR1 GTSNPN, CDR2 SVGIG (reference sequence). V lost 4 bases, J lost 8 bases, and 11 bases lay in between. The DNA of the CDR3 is TGTGCCTGGAACGGTGGAGGCGGCTACACCTTC. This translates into CAWNGGGGYTF.

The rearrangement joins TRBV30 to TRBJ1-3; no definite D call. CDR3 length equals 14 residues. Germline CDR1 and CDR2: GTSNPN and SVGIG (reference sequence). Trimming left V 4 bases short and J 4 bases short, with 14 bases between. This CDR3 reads CAWNKPRWGNTIYF. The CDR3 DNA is TGTGCCTGGAATAAGCCTAGGTGGGGAAACACCATATATTTT.

CDR3 residues: CASSIGRGAEAFF. The CDR3 nucleotides read TGTGCCAGTAGTATAGGACGGGGGGCTGAAGCTTTCTTT. J is TRBJ1-1 and V is TRBV19, with D possibly matching TRBD1 (5 bases). CDR1 and CDR2 (germline): LNHDA, SQIVND (reference sequence). The CDR3 is 13 residues long. Trimming cost V 1 base and J 6 bases, with 9 bases left between them.

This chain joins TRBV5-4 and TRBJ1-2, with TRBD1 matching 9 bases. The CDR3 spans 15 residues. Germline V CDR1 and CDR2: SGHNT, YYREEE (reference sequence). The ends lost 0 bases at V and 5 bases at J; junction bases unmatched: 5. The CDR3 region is CASSLAGQGGYGYTF. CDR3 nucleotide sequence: TGTGCCAGCAGCTTGGCGGGACAGGGTGGTTATGGCTACACCTTC.

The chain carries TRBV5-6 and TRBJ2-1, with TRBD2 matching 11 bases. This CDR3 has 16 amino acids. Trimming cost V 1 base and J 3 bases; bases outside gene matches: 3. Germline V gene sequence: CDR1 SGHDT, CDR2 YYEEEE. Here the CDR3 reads CASSLSGTSGYNEQFF. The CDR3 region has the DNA TGTGCCAGCAGCTTGTCTGGGACTAGCGGCTACAATGAGCAGTTCTTC. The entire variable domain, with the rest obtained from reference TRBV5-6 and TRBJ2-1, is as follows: DAGVTQSPTHLIKTRGQQVTLRCSPKSGHDTVSWYQQALGQGPQFIFQYYEEEERQRGNFPDRFSGHQFPNYSSELNVNALLLGDSALYLCASSLSGTSGYNEQFFGPGTRLTVL.

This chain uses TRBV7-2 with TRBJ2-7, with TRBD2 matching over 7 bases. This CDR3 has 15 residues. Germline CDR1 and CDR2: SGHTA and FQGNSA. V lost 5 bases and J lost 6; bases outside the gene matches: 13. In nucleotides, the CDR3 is TGTGCCAGCAGCACGACACTAGCGAGAACGGGCGAGCAGTACTTC. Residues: CASSTTLARTGEQYF. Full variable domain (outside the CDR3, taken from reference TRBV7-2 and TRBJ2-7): GAGVSQSPSNKVTEKGKDVELRCDPISGHTALYWYRQSLGQGLEFLIYFQGNSAPDKSGLPSDRFSAERTGGSVSTLTIQRTQQEDSAVYLCASSTTLARTGEQYFGPGTRLTVT.

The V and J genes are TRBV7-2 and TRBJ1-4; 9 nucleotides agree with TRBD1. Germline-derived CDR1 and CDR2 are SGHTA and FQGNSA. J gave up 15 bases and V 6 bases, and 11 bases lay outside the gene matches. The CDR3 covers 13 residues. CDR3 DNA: TGTGCCAGCAGACTTAATACCGACAGGGGGTTGTTTTTT. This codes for CASRLNTDRGLFF. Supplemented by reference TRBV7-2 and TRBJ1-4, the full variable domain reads GAGVSQSPSNKVTEKGKDVELRCDPISGHTALYWYRQSLGQGLEFLIYFQGNSAPDKSGLPSDRFSAERTGGSVSTLTIQRTQQEDSAVYLCASRLNTDRGLFFGSGTQLSVL.

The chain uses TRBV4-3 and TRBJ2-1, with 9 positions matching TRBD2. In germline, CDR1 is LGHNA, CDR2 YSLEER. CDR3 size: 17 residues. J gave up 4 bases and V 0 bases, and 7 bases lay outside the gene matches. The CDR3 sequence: CASSQDRASGMYNEQFF. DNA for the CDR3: TGCGCCAGCAGCCAAGACCGGGCTAGCGGGATGTACAATGAGCAGTTCTTC.

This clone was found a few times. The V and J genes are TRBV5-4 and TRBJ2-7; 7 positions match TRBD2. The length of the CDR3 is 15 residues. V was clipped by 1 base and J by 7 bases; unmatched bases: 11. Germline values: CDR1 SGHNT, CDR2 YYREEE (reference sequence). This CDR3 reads CASSLPFAGVIEQYF. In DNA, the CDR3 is TGTGCCAGCAGCTTGCCGTTCGCGGGAGTAATAGAGCAGTACTTC.